These 19 T cell receptor beta chains were sequenced from one sample in a study of patients and donors after allogeneic stem cell transplantation. TCRdb passed the RT-PCR reads through MiXCR, listing each CDR3 protein once. This table holds about 150,000 distinct CDR3 sequences, about 36% found once. The sample taken for sequencing was blood, either unsorted or a sorted T cell fraction (not recorded which). Every receptor here comes from a human donor who was either an allogeneic HSCT recipient or a stem cell or donor lymphocyte infusion donor (not recorded which). It is not recorded whose cells these are; they may come from a transplant donor.

This clonotype was detected only a few times. The chain links TRBV6-2 or TRBV6-3 to TRBJ1-2; D not resolved. The CDR3 is made up of 14 amino acids. The germline gives CDR1 MNHEY, CDR2 SVGEGT. Trimming stripped 0 bases from V and 7 bases from J, with 12 bases between. The CDR3 region has the DNA TGTGCCAGCAGTTACTCTGACGGGAGCGGTGGCTACACCTTC. Translation: CASSYSDGSGGYTF.

V usage is TRBV7-8 and J usage is TRBJ1-4; a possible D gene is TRBD1 (6 bases). This CDR3 region has 15 residues. The germline V and J ends were trimmed by 5 bases and 5 bases, with 15 bases remaining between them. Looked up from germline, CDR1 is SGHVS and CDR2 is FQNEAQ. The CDR3 region has the DNA TGTGCCAGCAGCGCCAGGCCGGGGGCAAATGAAAAACTGTTTTTT. This gives the protein CASSARPGANEKLFF.

The chain recombines TRBV7-9 with TRBJ1-1; no clear D gene. The CDR3 length is 13 residues. V was shortened by 5 bases and J by 4 bases, with 11 bases between the two germline ends. Germline lookup yields CDR1 SEHNR and CDR2 FQNEAQ (reference sequence). The CDR3 protein is CASSRDGVTEAFF. The CDR3 DNA reads as TGTGCCAGCAGCCGGGATGGGGTCACTGAAGCTTTCTTT.

The chain couples TRBV10-3 to TRBJ2-1; D could derive from TRBD1 or TRBD2 (5 bases each). The CDR3 is 15 amino acids. Trimming left V 4 bases short and J 12 bases short, with 22 bases between. CDR1 is ENHRY, CDR2 SYGVKD, per germline. CDR3 in amino acids: CAISGRDPTPVAQFF. In DNA, the CDR3 is TGTGCCATCAGTGGCCGGGACCCCACACCAGTTGCGCAGTTCTTC.

This chain joins TRBV6-1 and TRBJ2-2; D not certain. Trimming took 2 bases from V and 8 from J, leaving 9 bases between them. CDR1 and CDR2 from the germline V gene are MNHNS and SASEGT. The CDR3 has 13 residues. CDR3 region: CASSETSLGELFF. The CDR3 region has the DNA TGTGCCAGCAGTGAAACCTCCTTGGGGGAGCTGTTTTTT.

This clonotype was counted a single time. V and J are TRBV7-2 and TRBJ2-3; a possible D gene is TRBD1 (6 bases). The CDR3 has 16 residues. The germline CDR1 and CDR2 sequences are SGHTA and FQGNSA. Trimming took off 4 bases at V and 1 base at J, with 15 bases between the two ends. CDR3 loop: CASSSPGHRGTDTQYF. The CDR3 DNA reads TGTGCCAGCAGCTCACCGGGACACCGAGGCACAGATACGCAGTATTTT.

The V call is TRBV6-6, the J call TRBJ2-5; D gene unclear. The V end lost 2 bases, the J end lost 5 bases, and 6 bases lay between the germline ends. The CDR3 runs 12 residues. Germline V gene sequence: CDR1 MNHNY, CDR2 SVGAGI (reference sequence). The CDR3 loop is CASSYEGETQYF. CDR3 DNA sequence: TGTGCCAGCAGTTACGAAGGGGAGACCCAGTACTTC.

This sequence joins TRBV7-6 and TRBJ2-3; TRBD2 matches 13 bases. This CDR3 has 19 amino acids. J lost 1 base, V lost 1 base, and 8 bases had no gene match. Germline V gene lookup returns CDR1 SGHVS and CDR2 FNYEAQ. Written as DNA, the CDR3 is TGTGCCAGCAGCTTAGGATACGGGACTAGCGGGACCGGCACAGATACGCAGTATTTT. Translation: CASSLGYGTSGTGTDTQYF.

The V and J genes are TRBV6-6 and TRBJ1-1; the match to TRBD1 covers 8 bases. CDR3 size: 16 residues. The V gene's germline CDR1 is MNHNY and CDR2 SVGAGI (reference sequence). With 0 bases clipped from V and 4 bases from J, the junction kept 7 bases outside the gene matches. As DNA, the CDR3 is TGTGCCAGCAGTTACTCGACCAGGGGGCAGGTCACTGAAGCTTTCTTT. Its translation is CASSYSTRGQVTEAFF.

The rearrangement uses TRBV12-3 or TRBV12-4 and TRBJ1-5; D is undetermined. The V end was cut by 5 bases, the J end by 4 bases, with 3 bases between. The CDR3 runs to 11 residues. The CDR3 region is CASSQNQPQHF. In DNA form, the CDR3 reads TGTGCCAGCAGTCAGAATCAGCCCCAGCATTTT.

This chain uses TRBV6-5 with TRBJ1-1; 8 positions agree with TRBD1. Germline V gives CDR1 MNHEY, CDR2 SVGAGI. Unmatched junction bases numbered 10, after V lost 10 bases and J lost 6 bases. There are 13 residues in the CDR3. The CDR3: CATSQGEIAEAFF. DNA of the CDR3: TGTGCCACCTCACAGGGGGAAATAGCTGAAGCTTTCTTT.

This clonotype has just a few counts. This chain joins TRBV4-1 and TRBJ1-6; the D is unclear. The germline V and J ends were trimmed by 8 bases and 8 bases, with 7 bases remaining between them. This CDR3 spans 11 amino acids. The V gene's germline CDR1 is MGHRA and CDR2 YSYEKL. CDR3 region: CASGFYSPLHF. The CDR3, as DNA: TGCGCCAGCGGGTTTTATTCACCCCTCCACTTT.

The chain links TRBV6-2 or TRBV6-3 to TRBJ1-5; the D gene is possibly TRBD1 (6 bases). This CDR3 has 13 residues. Per germline, CDR1 MNHEY and CDR2 SVGEGT. Between the trimmed V and J ends, which lost 8 bases and 7 bases, there was a span of 15 bases. DNA for the CDR3: TGTGCCAGCGGGAGGGGGGGCAGGCAGCCCCAGCATTTT. Encoded protein: CASGRGGRQPQHF.

J is TRBJ1-1 and V is TRBV20-1, with a tentative D call TRBD1 (5 bases). The germline V and J ends were trimmed by 2 bases and 3 bases, with 16 bases remaining between them. CDR3 size: 15 residues. Germline CDR1 reads DFQATT; CDR2 reads SNEGSKA (reference sequence). The CDR3 DNA is TGCAGTGCTAGAAGGACGGGGCCGGGGGACACTGAAGCTTTCTTT. This translates into CSARRTGPGDTEAFF.

This clonotype occurred once. One end of the junction fails to match germline, which may point to a read error. The chain is built from TRBV20-1 and TRBJ1-5, with no clear D. The CDR3 length is 14 residues. Germline V gene data show CDR1 as DFQATT and CDR2 as SNEGSKA (reference sequence). As DNA, the CDR3 is TGCAGTGCCACTCCGTCGGGGTACAATCATCCCCAGCATTTT. This sequence encodes CSATPSGYNHPQHF.

The V gene is TRBV9, the J gene TRBJ1-1; D ambiguous. V lost 2 bases, J lost 1 base, and 9 bases lay in between. Germline values: CDR1 SGDLS, CDR2 YYNGEE. The CDR3 runs to 14 residues. DNA of the CDR3: TGTGCCAGCAGCGTGGGTAAGGGGAACACTGAAGCTTTCTTT. Encoded protein: CASSVGKGNTEAFF.

Of note for this clonotype: The junction departs from germline at one end; a sequencing error may be responsible. This chain uses TRBV29-1 with TRBJ2-1; 9 bases agree with TRBD1. This CDR3 has 13 residues. Germline V CDR1 and CDR2: SQVTM, ANQGSEA. The CDR3 here is CSVEGDRAHEQFF. CDR3 bases: TGCAGCGTCGAAGGGGACAGGGCCCATGAGCAGTTCTTC.

The gene calls are TRBV27 and TRBJ1-6; no definite D call. V was clipped by 4 bases and J by 2 bases, with 3 bases between them. Germline CDR1 reads MNHEY; CDR2 reads SMNVEV (reference sequence). The CDR3 has 13 residues. CDR3 region: CASSYAYNSPLHF. CDR3 bases: TGTGCCAGCAGTTACGCCTATAATTCACCCCTCCACTTT.

The rearrangement uses TRBV28 and TRBJ1-2; D gene ambiguous. This CDR3 comprises 14 residues. With 6 bases removed from V and 4 bases from J, the gap between germline ends came to 15 bases. The V gene's germline CDR1 is MDHEN and CDR2 SYDVKM. The CDR3 DNA follows: TGTGCCAGCAGAAAGGGCAGGCTAGGCTATGGCTACACCTTC. Translated: CASRKGRLGYGYTF.